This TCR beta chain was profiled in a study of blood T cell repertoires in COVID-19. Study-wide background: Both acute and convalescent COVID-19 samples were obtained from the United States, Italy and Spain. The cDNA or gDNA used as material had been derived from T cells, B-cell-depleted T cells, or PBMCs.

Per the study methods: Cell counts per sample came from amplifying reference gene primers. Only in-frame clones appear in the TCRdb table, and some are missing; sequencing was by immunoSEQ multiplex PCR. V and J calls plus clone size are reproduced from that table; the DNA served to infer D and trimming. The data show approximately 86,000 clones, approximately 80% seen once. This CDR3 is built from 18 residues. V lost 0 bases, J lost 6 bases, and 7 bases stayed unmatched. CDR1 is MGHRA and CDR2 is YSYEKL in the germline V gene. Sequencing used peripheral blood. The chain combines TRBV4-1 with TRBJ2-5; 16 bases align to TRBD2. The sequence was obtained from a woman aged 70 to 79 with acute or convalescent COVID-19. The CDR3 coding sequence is TGCGCCAGCAGCCAAGAACCGGGACTAGCGGGAGGGCCGAAGACCCAGTACTTC. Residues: CASSQEPGLAGGPKTQYF.